This T cell receptor beta chain is from a study of blood T cell repertoires in COVID-19. Study-wide background: The United States, Italy and Spain supplied acute and convalescent COVID-19 samples.

In the original processing: Nucleated cell counts were estimated from reference gene primer amplification. Clones were sequenced by immunoSEQ multiplex PCR, and TCRdb holds only the in-frame ones, with some missing. V and J calls and clone size are given by that table; D and trimming were obtained from the DNA. The top ten hold approximately 1.3% of the sample, which has about 380,000 clones, around 87% seen once. The germline gives CDR1 SGHRS, CDR2 YFSETQ. V was clipped by 3 bases and J by 5 bases, with 20 bases between them. CDR3 length: 16 residues. Clinical history reported by participants formed the basis on which cohorts were assigned. Cohort 3 donors counted as recovered after two negative PCRs, clearance, or resolved symptoms.

This clonotype originated in a man aged 25-40 years who had recovered from COVID-19. Sequenced material: PBMCs or T cells enriched from blood (not recorded which). The chain carries TRBV5-1 and TRBJ2-5, with TRBD2 as a possible D gene (6 bases). CDR3 nucleotides: TGCGCCAGCAGCTATAGACCGGGACTTTCCGAGGAGACCCAGTACTTC. It translates to CASSYRPGLSEETQYF.